The 15 T cell receptor beta chains given below trace back to one sample, sequenced in a study of naive and memory T cell subsets. The beta constant-region primer was an equimolar mix of two oligonucleotides covering TRBC1 and TRBC2. Four rounds of PCR amplified the ligated cDNA using nested alpha and beta constant-region primers plus SP2. TCRdb itself ran the UMI-ligation and nested PCR reads through MiXCR, one entry per CDR3 protein. The data show more than 95,000 distinct CDR3 sequences, more than 14% seen once. Study results and limitations: Especially in CD8 cells, naive repertoires contained a few larger clonotypes, possibly CD45RA-re-expressing memory cells.

What these receptors recognize is not known. The sample consisted of naive CD8+ T cells from blood. These receptors all stem from a human donor in good health.

The sample holds a few counts of this clonotype. The genes are TRBV5-4 and TRBJ2-5, with D possibly TRBD2 on 7 matching bases. V lost 1 base and J lost 2, with 12 bases in between. The CDR3 has 15 amino acids. Per the germline V gene, CDR1 is SGHNT and CDR2 is YYREEE (reference sequence). Written as DNA, the CDR3 is TGTGCCAGCAGCTTGAGGCGGGGGCCACAAGAGACCCAGTACTTC. This codes for CASSLRRGPQETQYF.

This clonotype was counted between two and nine times. This chain joins TRBV4-3 and TRBJ2-7, with D unclear. Trimming took off 0 bases at V and 0 bases at J, with 9 bases between the two ends. Germline assignment: CDR1 LGHNA and CDR2 YSLEER. CDR3 size: 15 residues. CDR3 coding DNA: TGCGCCAGCAGCCAAGATTCTGACATCTCCTACGAGCAGTACTTC. Translation: CASSQDSDISYEQYF.

This clonotype was detected many times. This chain joins TRBV7-9 and TRBJ1-2, with TRBD1 identical over 7 bases. This CDR3 is built from 15 residues. The V and J ends lost 5 bases and 2 bases, in that order; junction bases with no gene match: 8. The V gene's germline CDR1 is SEHNR and CDR2 FQNEAQ (reference sequence). CDR3 sequence (DNA): TGTGCCAGCAGCCCGTCGGGACAGATGAACTATGGCTACACCTTC. It yields the protein CASSPSGQMNYGYTF. The whole variable domain, filled in from reference TRBV7-9 and TRBJ1-2, reads DTGVSQNPRHKITKRGQNVTFRCDPISEHNRLYWYRQTLGQGPEFLTYFQNEAQLEKSRLLSDRFSAERPKGSFSTLEIQRTEQGDSAMYLCASSPSGQMNYGYTFGSGTRLTVV.

This clonotype was seen a few times. The chain is built from TRBV5-5 and TRBJ1-2, with 7 bases identical to TRBD1. The CDR3 is 13 residues long. V shed 4 bases, J shed 4 bases, and the junction held 4 bases outside the gene matches. Germline lookup yields CDR1 SGHKS and CDR2 YYEKEE (reference sequence). The CDR3 spells CASSPGTAYGYTF. For the CDR3, the DNA is TGTGCCAGCAGCCCGGGGACAGCCTATGGCTACACCTTC.

The rearrangement joins TRBV7-2 to TRBJ1-6; TRBD1 aligns across 9 bases. The CDR3 length is 15 residues. The germline gives CDR1 SGHTA, CDR2 FQGNSA. V lost 4 bases to trimming and J lost 11 bases; unmatched junction nucleotides: 9. CDR3 protein: CASSWGDRARPPLHF. The DNA of the CDR3 is TGTGCCAGCAGCTGGGGGGACAGGGCGAGGCCACCCCTCCACTTT.

The rearrangement links TRBV21-1 to TRBJ2-7. TRBV21-1 is listed as a pseudogene. This CDR3 region has 15 residues. CDR3 amino acids: CASSGLQGYSYEQYF. The CDR3 region has the DNA TGTGCCAGCAGCGGGTTACAAGGGTATTCCTACGAGCAGTACTTC.

In this sample, this clonotype turned up many times. The V gene is TRBV5-5, the J gene TRBJ2-3, with D possibly TRBD1 on 5 matching bases. The CDR3 sequence is 14 residues long. Trimming removed 2 bases from V and 4 bases from J, with 11 bases in between. Germline values: CDR1 SGHKS, CDR2 YYEKEE (reference sequence). This CDR3 reads CASSFPVGADTQYF. In DNA, the CDR3 is TGTGCCAGCAGCTTCCCAGTAGGGGCAGATACGCAGTATTTT.

This chain connects TRBV7-2 to TRBJ2-7, with 11 nucleotides matching TRBD2. V was clipped by 6 bases and J by 7 bases; unmatched bases: 11. This CDR3 spans 15 amino acids. The germline CDR1 and CDR2 sequences are SGHTA and FQGNSA. CDR3 in amino acids: CASRPTSGRRGEQYF. DNA of the CDR3: TGTGCCAGCAGGCCCACTAGCGGGAGACGCGGGGAGCAGTACTTC.

This clonotype was seen many times. The chain carries TRBV7-6 and TRBJ2-7; 14 nucleotides align to TRBD2. Losses at the gene ends were 5 bases for V and 2 bases for J; bases not matched to a gene: 8. The V gene's germline CDR1 is SGHVS and CDR2 FNYEAQ. The CDR3 loop spans 17 amino acids. The CDR3 loop reads CASSGRGLAGATYEQYF. CDR3 coding DNA: TGTGCCAGCAGCGGGAGGGGACTAGCGGGAGCGACCTACGAGCAGTACTTC.

The J gene is TRBJ2-5, the V gene TRBV6-6; 8 positions agree with TRBD2. CDR3 length: 16 residues. Germline V gene lookup returns CDR1 MNHNY and CDR2 SVGAGI (reference sequence). Unmatched junction bases numbered 5, after V lost 0 bases and J lost 2 bases. The CDR3 coding sequence is TGTGCCAGCAGTTACTCGGTCTCGGGAGGGCAAGAGACCCAGTACTTC. Amino acids: CASSYSVSGGQETQYF.

This clonotype was detected only once. The gene calls are TRBV18 and TRBJ2-6, with D tentatively TRBD2 (5 bases). Germline CDR1 KGHSH, CDR2 LQKENI. V was cut by 3 bases and J by 4 bases, with 16 bases left in between. The CDR3 spans 17 residues. The DNA for the CDR3 is TGTGCCAGCTCACCTCCGACGGAGGTAGCCGGGGCCAACGTCCTGACTTTC. The encoded protein is CASSPPTEVAGANVLTF. Full variable domain (remainder filled in from reference TRBV18 and TRBJ2-6): NAGVMQNPRHLVRRRGQEARLRCSPMKGHSHVYWYRQLPEEGLKFMVYLQKENIIDESGMPKERFSAEFPKEGPSILRIQQVVRGDSAAYFCASSPPTEVAGANVLTFGAGSRLTVL.

DNA of the CDR3: TGTGCCAGCAGCCCGGAGGGGGGTGGGGCCTACAATGAGCAGTTCTTC. This codes for CASSPEGGGAYNEQFF. J is TRBJ2-1 and V is TRBV5-4; D tentatively reads TRBD1 or TRBD2 (6 bases each). This CDR3 has 16 residues. V lost 4 bases and J 2 bases, leaving 16 bases between the germline ends. In germline, CDR1 is SGHNT, CDR2 YYREEE (reference sequence).

There are a few counts of this clonotype. The V and J genes are TRBV4-3 and TRBJ1-4; weak D call: TRBD1 (6 bases). Trimming took off 2 bases at V and 3 bases at J, with 16 bases between the two ends. The CDR3 is 17 residues long. Germline V gene data show CDR1 as LGHNA and CDR2 as YSLEER. CDR3 region: CASSQLLGGHPNEKLFF. The CDR3 DNA follows: TGCGCCAGCAGCCAACTACTAGGGGGACATCCTAATGAAAAACTGTTTTTT.

This clonotype was seen many times. The chain combines TRBV29-1 with TRBJ2-7, with 9 positions matching TRBD2. The CDR3 has 13 residues. V was pared by 4 bases and J by 4 bases, with 5 bases of the junction left unmatched. Germline V gene lookup returns CDR1 SQVTM and CDR2 ANQGSEA. CDR3 bases: TGCAGCGTTGGACCTAGCGGGGTATACGAGCAGTACTTC. Translation: CSVGPSGVYEQYF.

The V call is TRBV14, the J call TRBJ2-5, with no clear D. Trimming took 0 bases from V and 5 from J, leaving 4 bases between them. The germline V gene has CDR1 SGHDN and CDR2 FVKESK. The CDR3 contains 12 residues. The CDR3 is CASSQEMETQYF. The CDR3 nucleotides are TGTGCCAGCAGCCAAGAAATGGAGACCCAGTACTTC.